This T cell receptor (beta chain) was sequenced for a study of graft-versus-host responses after intestinal transplantation. In the study overall: The whole recipient group had anti-thymocyte globulin induction followed by tacrolimus and steroids for about three years.

The CDR3 spans 17 residues. Per germline, CDR1 MGHRA and CDR2 YSYEKL. V gave up 4 bases and J gave up 5 bases; unmatched junction bases: 13. The researchers put roughly 200,000 CFSE-labeled responder cells into plates with roughly 200,000 irradiated, violet-dye-labeled stimulator cells. The method was immunoSEQ multiplex PCR; TCRdb's version includes in-frame clones alone and lacks a portion of them. Of a few thousand clones listed, around 33% are singletons. The genes are TRBV4-1 and TRBJ2-7, with 11 nucleotides matching TRBD2. Source: alloreactive CD8+ T cells from a mixed lymphocyte reaction culture, taken before intestinal transplant. Subset denoted: CFSE-low proliferating T cells sorted from roughly 6-day pre-transplant mixed lymphocyte reaction (GvH or HvG direction). The receptor was derived from a human patient who received an intestinal transplant. The CDR3 coding sequence is TGCGCCAGCAGCCGGGGCCGCACTAGCGGGGGTACCAACGAGCAGTACTTC. Translation: CASSRGRTSGGTNEQYF.